This T cell receptor (beta chain) is from a study of identical twins. V dropped 6 bases and J dropped 8; count of bases not matched to a gene: 9. The CDR3 is 14 amino acids. TCRdb fed the 5' RACE reads into MiXCR, producing one record per CDR3 protein. The sample lists 600,000 to 700,000 distinct CDR3 sequences, 21% occurring once. The sample was also linked to a second study, of T cells expressing NK-cell markers. Per that paper: According to the study, TCR beta repertoires originated from sorted CD3+CD56+NKG2C+, CD3+CD56+NKG2C- and CD3+CD56-NKG2C+ T cells. With respect to HCMV, most of the eight sequenced donors were seropositive, and one was seronegative. As a fraction of CD8+ T cells, dominant NKG2C+ clonotypes reached about 1.0-8% in a handful of donors.

This receptor was obtained from a woman between 18 and 30 years old in good health. The chain has TRBV12-3 or TRBV12-4 and TRBJ1-3; TRBD1 matches 8 bases. The specimen sequenced was PBMCs. The CDR3, as DNA: TGTGCCAGCAGAAAACTGGACAGGGAACACACCATATATTTT. Its protein product is CASRKLDREHTIYF.